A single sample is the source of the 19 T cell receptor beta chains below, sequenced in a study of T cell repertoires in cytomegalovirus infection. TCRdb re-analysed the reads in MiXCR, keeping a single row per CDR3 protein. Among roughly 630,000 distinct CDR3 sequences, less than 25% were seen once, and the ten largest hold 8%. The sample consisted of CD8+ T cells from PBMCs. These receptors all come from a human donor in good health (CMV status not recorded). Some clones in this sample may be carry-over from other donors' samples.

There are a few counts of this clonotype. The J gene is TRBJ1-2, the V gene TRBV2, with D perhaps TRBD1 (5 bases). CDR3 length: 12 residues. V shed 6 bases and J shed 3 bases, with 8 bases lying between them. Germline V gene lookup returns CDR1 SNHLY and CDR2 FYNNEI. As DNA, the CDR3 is TGTGCCAGCAGAGACAGCTACTATGGCTACACCTTC. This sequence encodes CASRDSYYGYTF.

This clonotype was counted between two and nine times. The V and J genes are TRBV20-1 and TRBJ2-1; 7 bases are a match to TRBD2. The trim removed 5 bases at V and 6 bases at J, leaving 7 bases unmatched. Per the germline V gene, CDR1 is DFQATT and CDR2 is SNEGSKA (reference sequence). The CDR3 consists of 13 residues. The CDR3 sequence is CSAYGGFSNEQFF. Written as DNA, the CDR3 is TGCAGTGCTTACGGGGGGTTCTCCAATGAGCAGTTCTTC.

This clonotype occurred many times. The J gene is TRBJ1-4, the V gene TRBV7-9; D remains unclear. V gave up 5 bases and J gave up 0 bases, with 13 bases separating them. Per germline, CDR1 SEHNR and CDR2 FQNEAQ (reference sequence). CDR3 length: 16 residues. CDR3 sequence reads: CASSPRTDSTNEKLFF. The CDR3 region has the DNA TGTGCCAGCAGCCCGCGGACGGACTCAACTAATGAAAAACTGTTTTTT.

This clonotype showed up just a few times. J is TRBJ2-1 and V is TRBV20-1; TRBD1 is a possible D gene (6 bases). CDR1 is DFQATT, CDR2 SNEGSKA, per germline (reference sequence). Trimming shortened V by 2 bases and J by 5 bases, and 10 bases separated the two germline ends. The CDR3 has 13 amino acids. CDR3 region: CSARLDRNNEQFF. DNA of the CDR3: TGCAGTGCTAGATTGGACAGAAACAATGAGCAGTTCTTC.

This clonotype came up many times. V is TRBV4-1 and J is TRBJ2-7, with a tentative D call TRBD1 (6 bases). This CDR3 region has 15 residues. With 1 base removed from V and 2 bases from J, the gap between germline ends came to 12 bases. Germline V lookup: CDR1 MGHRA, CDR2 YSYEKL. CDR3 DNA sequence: TGCGCCAGCAGCCAAGGTGGACAGATGACCTACGAGCAGTACTTC. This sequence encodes CASSQGGQMTYEQYF.

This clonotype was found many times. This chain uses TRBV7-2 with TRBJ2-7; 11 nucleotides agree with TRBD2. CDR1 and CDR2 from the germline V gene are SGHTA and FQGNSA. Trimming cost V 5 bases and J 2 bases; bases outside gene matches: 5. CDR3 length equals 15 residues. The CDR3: CASSPGLAVAYEQYF. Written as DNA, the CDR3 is TGTGCCAGCAGCCCGGGACTAGCGGTGGCCTACGAGCAGTACTTC.

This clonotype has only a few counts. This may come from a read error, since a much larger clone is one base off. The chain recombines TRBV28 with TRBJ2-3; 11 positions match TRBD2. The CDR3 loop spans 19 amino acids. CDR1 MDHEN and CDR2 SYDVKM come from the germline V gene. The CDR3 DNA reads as TGTGTCAGCAGTTTACTTTTTAGCGGGGGGGGGTTAAGCACAGATACGCAGTATTTT. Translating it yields CVSSLLFSGGGLSTDTQYF.

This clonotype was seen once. CDR3: CASSLSLRETQYF. The CDR3 region has the DNA TGTGCCAGCAGTTTATCTCTCCGGGAGACCCAGTACTTC. The chain uses TRBV12-3 or TRBV12-4 and TRBJ2-5; D gene unclear. The V gene lost 2 bases and the J gene lost 5 bases, with 9 bases spanning the gap. This CDR3 is built from 13 residues.

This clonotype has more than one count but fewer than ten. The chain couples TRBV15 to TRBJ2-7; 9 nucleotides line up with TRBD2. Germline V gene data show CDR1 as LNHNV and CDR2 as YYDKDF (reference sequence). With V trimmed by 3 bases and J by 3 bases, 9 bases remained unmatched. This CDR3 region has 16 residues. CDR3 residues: CATSSDRSSGVYEQYV. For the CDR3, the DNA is TGTGCCACCAGCAGTGACAGGTCTAGCGGGGTCTACGAGCAGTACGTC.

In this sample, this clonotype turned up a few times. The CDR3 coding sequence is TGCGCCAGCAGCATTAACAGACACACTGAAGCTTTCTTT. This gives the protein CASSINRHTEAFF. This rearrangement joins TRBV10-2 to TRBJ1-1, with D uncertain. Per germline, CDR1 WSHSY and CDR2 SAAADI. Between the trimmed V and J ends, which lost 6 bases and 3 bases, there was a span of 11 bases. The CDR3 contains 13 residues.

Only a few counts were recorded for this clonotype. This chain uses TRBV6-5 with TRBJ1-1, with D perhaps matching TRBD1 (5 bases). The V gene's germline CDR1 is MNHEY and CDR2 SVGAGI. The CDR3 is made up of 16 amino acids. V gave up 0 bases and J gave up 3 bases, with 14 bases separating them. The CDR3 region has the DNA TGTGCCAGCAGTTACTCGACTCGGGGCTGGGACACTGAAGCTTTCTTT. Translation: CASSYSTRGWDTEAFF.

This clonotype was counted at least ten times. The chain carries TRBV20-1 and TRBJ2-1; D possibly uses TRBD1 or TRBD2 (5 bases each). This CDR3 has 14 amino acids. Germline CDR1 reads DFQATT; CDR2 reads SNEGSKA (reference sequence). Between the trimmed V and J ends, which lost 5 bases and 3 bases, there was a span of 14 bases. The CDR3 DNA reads TGCAGTGCTTTACCGGGACGGTACTACAATGAGCAGTTCTTC. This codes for CSALPGRYYNEQFF.

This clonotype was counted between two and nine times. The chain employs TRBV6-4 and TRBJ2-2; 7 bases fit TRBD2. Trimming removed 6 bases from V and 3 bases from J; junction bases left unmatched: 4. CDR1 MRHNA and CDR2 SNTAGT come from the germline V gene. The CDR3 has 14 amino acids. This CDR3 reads CASSAGGYTGELFF. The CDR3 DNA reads TGTGCCAGCAGCGCCGGGGGGTACACCGGGGAGCTGTTTTTT.

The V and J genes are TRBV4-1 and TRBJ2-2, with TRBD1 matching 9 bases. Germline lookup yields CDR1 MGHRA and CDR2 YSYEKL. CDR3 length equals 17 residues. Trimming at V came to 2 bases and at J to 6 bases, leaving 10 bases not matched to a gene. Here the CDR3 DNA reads TGCGCCAGCAGCCAACCTTACAGGGGGCGGGCCTCCGGGGAGCTGTTTTTT. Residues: CASSQPYRGRASGELFF.

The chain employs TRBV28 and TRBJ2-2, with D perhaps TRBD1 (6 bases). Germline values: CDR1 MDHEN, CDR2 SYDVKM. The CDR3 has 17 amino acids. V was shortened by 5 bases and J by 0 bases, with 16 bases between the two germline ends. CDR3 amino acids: CASSGTGTLTNTGELFF. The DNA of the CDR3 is TGTGCCAGCAGTGGGACCGGGACACTAACGAACACCGGGGAGCTGTTTTTT.

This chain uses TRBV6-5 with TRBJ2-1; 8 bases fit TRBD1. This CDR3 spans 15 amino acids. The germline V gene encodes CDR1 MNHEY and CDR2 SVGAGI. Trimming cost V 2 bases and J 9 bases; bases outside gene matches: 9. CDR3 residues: CASSYDRGLLSEQFF. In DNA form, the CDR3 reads TGTGCCAGCAGTTACGACAGGGGCTTATTGAGTGAGCAGTTCTTC.

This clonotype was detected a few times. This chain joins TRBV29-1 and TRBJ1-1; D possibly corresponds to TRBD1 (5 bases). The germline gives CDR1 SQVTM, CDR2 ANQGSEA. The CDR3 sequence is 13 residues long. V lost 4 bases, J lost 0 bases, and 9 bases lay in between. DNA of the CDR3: TGCAGCGTTGGAGGGACGGTGAACACTGAAGCTTTCTTT. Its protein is CSVGGTVNTEAFF.

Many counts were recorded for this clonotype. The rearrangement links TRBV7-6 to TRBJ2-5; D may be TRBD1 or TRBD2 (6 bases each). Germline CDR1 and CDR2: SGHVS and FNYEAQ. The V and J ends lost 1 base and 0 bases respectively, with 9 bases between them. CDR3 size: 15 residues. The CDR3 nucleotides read TGTGCCAGCAGCTTAGGGGGGGCGTACCAAGAGACCCAGTACTTC. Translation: CASSLGGAYQETQYF. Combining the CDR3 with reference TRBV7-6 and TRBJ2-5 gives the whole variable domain GAGVSQSPRYKVTKRGQDVALRCDPISGHVSLYWYRQALGQGPEFLTYFNYEAQQDKSGLPNDRFSAERPEGSISTLTIQRTEQRDSAMYRCASSLGGAYQETQYFGPGTRLLVL.

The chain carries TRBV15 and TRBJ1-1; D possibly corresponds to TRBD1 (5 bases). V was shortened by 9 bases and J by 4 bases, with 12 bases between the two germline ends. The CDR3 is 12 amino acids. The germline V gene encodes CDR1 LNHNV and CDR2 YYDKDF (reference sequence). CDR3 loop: CATTAGITEAFF. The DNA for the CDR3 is TGTGCCACTACCGCAGGGATCACTGAAGCTTTCTTT.